One sample yielded the 15 T cell receptor beta chains listed below, sequenced in a study of cytomegalovirus exposure and HLA in healthy donors. Some clones are missing from TCRdb's copy, which holds only in-frame ones; the method was immunoSEQ multiplex PCR. Of around 58,000 clones in the sample, about 89% were seen once. The specimen was PBMCs. These receptors all stem from a woman under 30 in good health and CMV-seronegative.

This chain links TRBV30 with TRBJ1-2; D not resolved. This CDR3 is 14 amino acids long. V lost 0 bases to trimming and J lost 3 bases, with 11 bases between them. CDR1 and CDR2 from the germline V gene are GTSNPN and SVGIG (reference sequence). Written as DNA, the CDR3 is TGTGCCTGGAGTGTATTTGAGGTAGACTATGGCTACACCTTC. This translates into CAWSVFEVDYGYTF.

The CDR3 here is CASSYGTGSTYEQYF. The CDR3, as DNA: TGTGCCAGCAGCTACGGGACAGGGAGCACATACGAGCAGTACTTC. V gene TRBV7-2 combines with J gene TRBJ2-7; the match to TRBD1 covers 9 bases. Germline V gives CDR1 SGHTA, CDR2 FQGNSA. CDR3 size: 15 residues. Trimming cost V 4 bases and J 4 bases; bases outside gene matches: 8.

The chain has TRBV2 and TRBJ2-2; 8 nucleotides align to TRBD1. V gave up 7 bases and J gave up 4 bases; unmatched junction bases: 11. CDR1 is SNHLY, CDR2 FYNNEI, per germline. There are 16 residues in the CDR3. The chain's CDR3 is CASTKRQGMGTGELFF. The DNA for the CDR3 is TGTGCCAGCACGAAACGACAGGGGATGGGCACCGGGGAGCTGTTTTTT.

The chain recombines TRBV5-1 with TRBJ2-2; 10 bases align to TRBD1. This CDR3 has 15 residues. Unmatched junction bases numbered 10, after V lost 4 bases and J lost 10 bases. CDR1 SGHRS and CDR2 YFSETQ come from the germline V gene. CDR3 sequence: CASSPGGQGMEELFF. CDR3 DNA: TGCGCCAGCAGCCCCGGGGGACAGGGGATGGAGGAGCTGTTTTTT.

The CDR3 loop reads CASSPLSSGSRNEQFF. CDR3 bases: TGTGCCAGCAGCCCACTATCCAGCGGGAGTCGGAATGAGCAGTTCTTC. V gene TRBV11-2 combines with J gene TRBJ2-1, with TRBD2 matching over 8 bases. Per the germline V gene, CDR1 is SGHAT and CDR2 is FQNNGV. Losses at the gene ends were 5 bases for V and 7 bases for J; bases not matched to a gene: 13. The CDR3 extends over 16 amino acids.

The V call is TRBV7-3, the J call TRBJ2-1; 7 bases map to TRBD1. V lost 1 base and J lost 15; bases outside the gene matches: 9. Germline-derived CDR1 and CDR2 are SGHTA and FQGTGA. The CDR3 length is 13 residues. The CDR3 DNA is TGTGCCAGCAGCTTAAGCCCGGGACAGAGCCCGTTCTTC. As protein: CASSLSPGQSPFF.

The rearrangement links TRBV15 to TRBJ2-1; 7 nucleotides match TRBD2. Losses at the gene ends were 11 bases for V and 5 bases for J; bases not matched to a gene: 12. Germline values: CDR1 LNHNV, CDR2 YYDKDF (reference sequence). This CDR3 comprises 14 residues. CDR3 sequence: CAPMAGAGNNEQFF. In DNA form, the CDR3 reads TGTGCCCCGATGGCGGGAGCGGGAAACAATGAGCAGTTCTTC.

This clone was seen just once. The rearrangement joins TRBV10-1 to TRBJ2-5; 13 nucleotides line up with TRBD2. V lost 8 bases to trimming and J lost 5 bases; unmatched junction nucleotides: 14. The CDR3 covers 17 residues. CDR1 and CDR2 (germline): WNHNN, SYGVQD (reference sequence). The CDR3 loop reads CASCRIQGTSGMETQYF. CDR3 nucleotide sequence: TGCGCCAGCTGCAGAATCCAGGGGACTAGCGGGATGGAGACCCAGTACTTC.

V gene TRBV5-1 combines with J gene TRBJ2-1; D is undetermined. From germline, CDR1 is SGHRS and CDR2 YFSETQ. The V end was cut by 0 bases, the J end by 3 bases, with 4 bases between. The CDR3 consists of 13 residues. CDR3 coding DNA: TGCGCCAGCAGCTTGGCAGACTACAATGAGCAGTTCTTC. Encoded protein: CASSLADYNEQFF. The full variable domain, with the rest looked up from reference TRBV5-1 and TRBJ2-1, is KAGVTQTPRYLIKTRGQQVTLSCSPISGHRSVSWYQQTPGQGLQFLFEYFSETQRNKGNFPGRFSGRQFSNSRSEMNVSTLELGDSALYLCASSLADYNEQFFGPGTRLTVL.

On this clone itself: Other DNA sequences in this specimen translate into the identical CDR3. The chain carries TRBV29-1 and TRBJ1-1; a possible D gene is TRBD1 (5 bases). CDR1 and CDR2 from the germline V gene are SQVTM and ANQGSEA. V was trimmed by 5 bases and J by 2 bases, leaving 21 bases between them. The CDR3 runs 16 residues. The CDR3 DNA reads TGCAGCGTTCCGGAGACCCCGCGACAGTCAAACACTGAAGCTTTCTTT. It yields the protein CSVPETPRQSNTEAFF.

The chain recombines TRBV28 with TRBJ2-5; 7 nucleotides match TRBD2. Germline V gene sequence: CDR1 MDHEN, CDR2 SYDVKM. J lost 5 bases, V lost 2 bases, and 14 bases had no gene match. The CDR3 sequence is 17 residues long. CDR3 nucleotides: TGTGCCAGCAGTTTAGGGGGAGCGGGGAGCCGATCGGAGACCCAGTACTTC. It is translated as CASSLGGAGSRSETQYF.

CDR3 DNA: TGTGCCAGAAGAACGGGACTGGGGATCTACGAGCAGTACTTC. Translated, it gives CARRTGLGIYEQYF. The J gene is TRBJ2-7, the V gene TRBV5-3; possibly TRBD2 for D (6 bases). TRBV5-3 is reported as an ORF; its role is uncertain. CDR3 length: 14 amino acids. V lost 5 bases, J lost 3 bases, and 15 bases lay in between.

In this sample, this clone turned up once. This chain joins TRBV6-5 and TRBJ2-5; 8 nucleotides match TRBD2. Germline lookup yields CDR1 MNHEY and CDR2 SVGAGI. The CDR3 runs 13 residues. Germline trimming cut 5 bases from V and 5 bases from J; bases unmatched to any gene: 4. CDR3 coding DNA: TGTGCCAGCAGTCGGGGGGGGCTGGAGACCCAGTACTTC. It yields the protein CASSRGGLETQYF.

V usage is TRBV11-2 and J usage is TRBJ2-1; D is undetermined. V dropped 1 base and J dropped 10 bases, with 14 bases sitting between them. The CDR3 is 14 amino acids. Germline V gene sequence: CDR1 SGHAT, CDR2 FQNNGV. The CDR3 DNA follows: TGTGCCAGCAGCTTAGTTTCCACCGTCGGGGAGCAGTTCTTC. It yields the protein CASSLVSTVGEQFF.

This clone was observed a handful of times. The V gene is TRBV19, the J gene TRBJ2-7, with 11 bases lining up with TRBD2. The CDR3 is 16 residues long. Germline CDR1 reads LNHDA; CDR2 reads SQIVND (reference sequence). Trimming at V came to 5 bases and at J to 4 bases, leaving 10 bases not matched to a gene. The CDR3 reads CASSGTTSGSLYEQYF. The DNA of the CDR3 is TGTGCCAGTAGTGGAACAACTAGCGGGAGCTTATACGAGCAGTACTTC.